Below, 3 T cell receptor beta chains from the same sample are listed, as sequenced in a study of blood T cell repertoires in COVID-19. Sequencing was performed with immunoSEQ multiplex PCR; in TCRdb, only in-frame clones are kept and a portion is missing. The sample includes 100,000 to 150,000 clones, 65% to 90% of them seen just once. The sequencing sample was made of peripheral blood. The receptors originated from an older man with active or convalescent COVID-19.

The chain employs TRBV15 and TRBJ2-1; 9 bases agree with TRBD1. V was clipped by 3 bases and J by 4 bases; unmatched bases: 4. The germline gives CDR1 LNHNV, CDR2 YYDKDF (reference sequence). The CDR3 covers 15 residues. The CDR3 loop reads CATSSGDRAYNEQFF. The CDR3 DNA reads TGTGCCACCAGCAGTGGGGACAGGGCATACAATGAGCAGTTCTTC.

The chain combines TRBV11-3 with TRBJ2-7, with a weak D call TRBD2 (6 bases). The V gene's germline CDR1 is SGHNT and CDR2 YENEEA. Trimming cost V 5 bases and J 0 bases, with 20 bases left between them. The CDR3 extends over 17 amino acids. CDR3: CASSTTTLGLSSYEQYF. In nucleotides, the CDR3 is TGTGCCAGCAGCACCACCACCCTGGGACTGAGCTCCTACGAGCAGTACTTC.

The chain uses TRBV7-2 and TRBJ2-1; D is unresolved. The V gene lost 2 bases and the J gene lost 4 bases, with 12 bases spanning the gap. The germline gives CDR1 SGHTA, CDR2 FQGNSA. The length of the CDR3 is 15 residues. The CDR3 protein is CASSLSASQYNEQFF. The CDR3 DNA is TGTGCCAGCAGCTTATCCGCATCCCAGTACAATGAGCAGTTCTTC.